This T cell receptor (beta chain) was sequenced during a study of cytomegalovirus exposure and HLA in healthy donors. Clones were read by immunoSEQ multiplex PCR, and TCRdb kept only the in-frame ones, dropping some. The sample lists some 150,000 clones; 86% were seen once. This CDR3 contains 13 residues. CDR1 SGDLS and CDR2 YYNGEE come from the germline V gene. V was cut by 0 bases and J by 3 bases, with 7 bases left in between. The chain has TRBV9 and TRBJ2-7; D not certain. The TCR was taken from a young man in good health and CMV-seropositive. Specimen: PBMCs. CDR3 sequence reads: CASSVDVSYEQYF. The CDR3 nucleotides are TGTGCCAGCAGCGTAGATGTCAGCTACGAGCAGTACTTC. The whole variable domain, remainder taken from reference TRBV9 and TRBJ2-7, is DSGVTQTPKHLITATGQRVTLRCSPRSGDLSVYWYQQSLDQGLQFLIQYYNGEERAKGNILERFSAQQFPDLHSELNLSSLELGDSALYFCASSVDVSYEQYFGPGTRLTVT.